This TCR beta chain was sequenced for a study of blood T cell repertoires in COVID-19. Across the whole study: Sites across the United States, Italy and Spain contributed samples from acute and convalescent COVID-19. The analysed material was cDNA or gDNA that came from T cells, B-cell-depleted T cells, or PBMCs.

V lost 8 bases and J lost 4, with 9 bases in between. The CDR3 spans 12 residues. In germline, CDR1 is MNHEY, CDR2 SVGAGI. In the authors' workflow: Estimation of nucleated cell counts relied on the amplification of reference gene primers. Repertoires were generated with immunoSEQ multiplex PCR, while TCRdb's copy carries only in-frame clones and drops some. The V and J calls and clone size are taken from that table; D and trimming were inferred from the DNA. The data show some 170,000 clones, about 80% seen once. The sequenced sample consisted of peripheral blood. The V call is TRBV6-5, the J call TRBJ2-1; D is ambiguous. This clonotype was sampled from a man in his fifties or sixties with acute or convalescent COVID-19. Here the CDR3 DNA reads TGTGCCAGCGGGCTATCATACAATGAGCAGTTCTTC. Encoded protein: CASGLSYNEQFF.